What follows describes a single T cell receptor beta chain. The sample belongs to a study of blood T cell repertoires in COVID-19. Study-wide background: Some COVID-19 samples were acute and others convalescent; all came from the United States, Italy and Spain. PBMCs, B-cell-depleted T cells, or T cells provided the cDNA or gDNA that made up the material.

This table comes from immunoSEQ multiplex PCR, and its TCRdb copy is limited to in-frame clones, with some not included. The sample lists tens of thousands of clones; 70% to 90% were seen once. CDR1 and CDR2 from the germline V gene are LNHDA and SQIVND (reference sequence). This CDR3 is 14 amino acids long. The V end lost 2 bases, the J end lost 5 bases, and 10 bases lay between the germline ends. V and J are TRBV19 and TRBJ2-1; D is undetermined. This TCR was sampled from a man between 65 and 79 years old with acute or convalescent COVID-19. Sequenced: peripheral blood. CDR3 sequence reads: CASSILSTHNEQFF. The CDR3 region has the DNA TGTGCCAGTAGTATATTATCTACCCACAATGAGCAGTTCTTC.